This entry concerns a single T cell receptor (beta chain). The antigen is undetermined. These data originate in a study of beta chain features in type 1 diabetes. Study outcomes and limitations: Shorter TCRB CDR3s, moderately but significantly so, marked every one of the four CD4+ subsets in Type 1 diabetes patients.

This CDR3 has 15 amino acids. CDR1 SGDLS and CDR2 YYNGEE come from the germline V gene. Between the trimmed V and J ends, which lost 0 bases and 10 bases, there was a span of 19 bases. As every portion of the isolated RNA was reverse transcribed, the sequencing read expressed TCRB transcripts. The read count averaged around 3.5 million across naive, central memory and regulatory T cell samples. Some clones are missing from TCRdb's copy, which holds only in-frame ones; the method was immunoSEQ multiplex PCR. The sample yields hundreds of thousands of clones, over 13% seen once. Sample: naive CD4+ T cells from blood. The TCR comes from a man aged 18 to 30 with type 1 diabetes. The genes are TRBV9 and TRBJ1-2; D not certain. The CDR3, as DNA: TGTGCCAGCAGCGTAGCGTCGCGACTCACGGCGAACTACACCTTC. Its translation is CASSVASRLTANYTF.